This section outlines one T cell receptor beta chain sequence together with its context. Sample-barcoded 5' priming and a J-beta primer mix drove a second PCR of about 6 to 11 cycles. TCRdb itself ran the 5' RACE reads through MiXCR, one entry per CDR3 protein. This sample yields about 760,000 distinct CDR3 sequences, of which 25% are seen a single time; more than 8.5% belongs to the top ten. The data were taken from a study of blood T cells in healthy people across ages. These data also formed part of another study, on T cells of mothers and their children. Turning to that study: Unrelated pairs and related pairs have their TCR recombination output shaped similarly by thymic selection. Slightly, though not significantly, more overlap was seen in related than in unrelated mother-child pairs.

The receptor's source is a boy between 10 and 17 years old in good health. The sample comprised blood.

Here the CDR3 reads CASSLGGPSTAQYF. CDR3 DNA: TGTGCCAGCAGCTTAGGAGGACCCTCCACGGCCCAGTACTTC. The chain recombines TRBV11-2 with TRBJ2-5; D ambiguous. Per the germline V gene, CDR1 is SGHAT and CDR2 is FQNNGV. The CDR3 runs to 14 residues. The V end was cut by 1 base, the J end by 9 bases, with 15 bases between.